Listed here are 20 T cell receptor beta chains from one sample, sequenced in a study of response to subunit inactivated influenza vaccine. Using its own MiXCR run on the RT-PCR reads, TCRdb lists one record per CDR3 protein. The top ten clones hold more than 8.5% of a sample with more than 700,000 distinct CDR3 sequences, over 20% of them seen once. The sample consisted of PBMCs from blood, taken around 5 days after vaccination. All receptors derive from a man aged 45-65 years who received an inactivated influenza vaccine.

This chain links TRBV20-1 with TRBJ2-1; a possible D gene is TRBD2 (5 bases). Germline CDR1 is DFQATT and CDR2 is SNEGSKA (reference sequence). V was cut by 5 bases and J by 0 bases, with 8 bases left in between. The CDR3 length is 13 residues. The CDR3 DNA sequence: TGCAGTGCTGTGGAGGACTCCTACAATGAGCAGTTCTTC. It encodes CSAVEDSYNEQFF.

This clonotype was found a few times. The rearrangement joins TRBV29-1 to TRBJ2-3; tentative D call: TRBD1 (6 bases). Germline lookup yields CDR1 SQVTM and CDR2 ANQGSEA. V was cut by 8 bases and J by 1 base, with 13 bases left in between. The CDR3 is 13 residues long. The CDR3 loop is CSSRGRGTDTQYF. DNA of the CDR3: TGCAGCTCTAGGGGGAGAGGCACAGATACGCAGTATTTT.

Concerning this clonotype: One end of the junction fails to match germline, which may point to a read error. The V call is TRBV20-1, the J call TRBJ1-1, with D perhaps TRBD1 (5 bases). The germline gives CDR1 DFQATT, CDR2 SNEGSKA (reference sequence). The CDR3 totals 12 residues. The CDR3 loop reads CSARVTVLGACF. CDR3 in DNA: TGCAGTGCTAGAGTTACAGTTCTTGGGGCTTGCTTT.

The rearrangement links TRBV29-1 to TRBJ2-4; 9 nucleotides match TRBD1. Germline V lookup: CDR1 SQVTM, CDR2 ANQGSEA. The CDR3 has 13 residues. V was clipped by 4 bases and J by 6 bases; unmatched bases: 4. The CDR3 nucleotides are TGCAGCGTTGGTGCGACAGGGGGAAACATTCAGTACTTC. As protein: CSVGATGGNIQYF.

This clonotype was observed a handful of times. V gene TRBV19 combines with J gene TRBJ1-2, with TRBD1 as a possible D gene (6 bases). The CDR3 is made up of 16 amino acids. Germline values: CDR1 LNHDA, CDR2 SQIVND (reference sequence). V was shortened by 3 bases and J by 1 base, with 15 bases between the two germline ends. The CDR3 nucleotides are TGTGCCAGTAGTATTTCGGCAGGGGAAGTTAACTATGGCTACACCTTC. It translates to CASSISAGEVNYGYTF.

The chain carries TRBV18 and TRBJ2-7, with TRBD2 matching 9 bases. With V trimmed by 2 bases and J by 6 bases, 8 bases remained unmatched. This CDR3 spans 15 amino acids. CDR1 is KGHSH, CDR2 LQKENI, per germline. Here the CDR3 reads CASSPGVAGAAEQYF. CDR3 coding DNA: TGTGCCAGCTCACCAGGGGTAGCGGGAGCCGCCGAGCAGTACTTC. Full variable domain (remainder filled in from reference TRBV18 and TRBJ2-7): NAGVMQNPRHLVRRRGQEARLRCSPMKGHSHVYWYRQLPEEGLKFMVYLQKENIIDESGMPKERFSAEFPKEGPSILRIQQVVRGDSAAYFCASSPGVAGAAEQYFGPGTRLTVT.

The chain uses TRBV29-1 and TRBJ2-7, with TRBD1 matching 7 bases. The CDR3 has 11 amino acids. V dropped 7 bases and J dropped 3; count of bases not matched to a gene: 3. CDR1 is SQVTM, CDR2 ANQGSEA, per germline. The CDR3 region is CSGGQFYEQYF. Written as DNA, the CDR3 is TGCAGCGGGGGACAGTTCTACGAGCAGTACTTC.

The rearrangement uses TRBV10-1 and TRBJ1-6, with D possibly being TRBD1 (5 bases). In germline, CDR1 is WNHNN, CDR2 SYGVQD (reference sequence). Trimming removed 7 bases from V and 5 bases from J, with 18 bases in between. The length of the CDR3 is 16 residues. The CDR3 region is CASTCKGREDNSPLHF. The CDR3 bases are TGCGCCAGCACTTGCAAGGGCAGGGAGGATAATTCACCCCTCCACTTT.

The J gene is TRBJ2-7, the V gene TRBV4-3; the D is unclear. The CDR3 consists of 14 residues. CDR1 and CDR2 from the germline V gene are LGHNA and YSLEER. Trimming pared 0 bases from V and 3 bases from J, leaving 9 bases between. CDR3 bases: TGCGCCAGCAGCCAAGATGGCAGAGACTACGAGCAGTACTTC. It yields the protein CASSQDGRDYEQYF.

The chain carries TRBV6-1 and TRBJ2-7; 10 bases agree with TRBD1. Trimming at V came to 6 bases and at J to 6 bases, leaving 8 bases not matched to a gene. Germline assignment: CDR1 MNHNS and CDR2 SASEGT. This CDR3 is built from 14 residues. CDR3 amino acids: CASSPGQGESEQYF. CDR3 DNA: TGTGCCAGCAGCCCCGGACAGGGGGAGTCCGAGCAGTACTTC.

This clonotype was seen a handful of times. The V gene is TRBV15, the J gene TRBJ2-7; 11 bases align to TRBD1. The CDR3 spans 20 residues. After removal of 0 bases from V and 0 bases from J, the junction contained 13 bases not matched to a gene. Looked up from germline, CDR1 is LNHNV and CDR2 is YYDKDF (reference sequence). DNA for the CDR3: TGTGCCACCAGCAGAGAAGCCGGGACAGGGGGACTAAGGAGCTCCTACGAGCAGTACTTC. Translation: CATSREAGTGGLRSSYEQYF. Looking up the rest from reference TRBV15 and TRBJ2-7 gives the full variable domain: DAMVIQNPRYQVTQFGKPVTLSCSQTLNHNVMYWYQQKSSQAPKLLFHYYDKDFNNEADTPDNFQSRRPNTSFCFLDIRSPGLGDTAMYLCATSREAGTGGLRSSYEQYFGPGTRLTVT.

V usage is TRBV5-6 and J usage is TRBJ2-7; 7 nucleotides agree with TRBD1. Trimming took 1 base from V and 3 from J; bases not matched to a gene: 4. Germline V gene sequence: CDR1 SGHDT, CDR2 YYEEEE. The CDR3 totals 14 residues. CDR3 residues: CASSLQGQDYEQYF. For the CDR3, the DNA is TGTGCCAGCAGCTTGCAAGGACAGGACTACGAGCAGTACTTC.

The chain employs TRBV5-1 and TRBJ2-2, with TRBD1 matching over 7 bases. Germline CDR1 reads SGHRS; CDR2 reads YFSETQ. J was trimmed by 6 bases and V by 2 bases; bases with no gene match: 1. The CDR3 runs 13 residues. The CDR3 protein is CASSFDRAGELFF. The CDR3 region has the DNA TGCGCCAGCAGCTTCGACAGGGCCGGGGAGCTGTTTTTT.

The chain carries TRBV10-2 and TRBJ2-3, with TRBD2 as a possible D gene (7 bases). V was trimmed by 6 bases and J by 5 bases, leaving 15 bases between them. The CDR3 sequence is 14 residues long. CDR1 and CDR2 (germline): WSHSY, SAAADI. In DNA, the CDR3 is TGCGCCAGCAGAGACGGGGGGCAGGGAGATACGCAGTATTTT. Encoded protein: CASRDGGQGDTQYF.

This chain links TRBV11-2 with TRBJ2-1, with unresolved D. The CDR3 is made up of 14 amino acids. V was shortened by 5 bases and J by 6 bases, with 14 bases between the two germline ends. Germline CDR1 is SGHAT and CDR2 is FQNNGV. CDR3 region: CASSLGSQLNEQFF. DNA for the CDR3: TGTGCCAGCAGCCTAGGTAGCCAGCTCAATGAGCAGTTCTTC.

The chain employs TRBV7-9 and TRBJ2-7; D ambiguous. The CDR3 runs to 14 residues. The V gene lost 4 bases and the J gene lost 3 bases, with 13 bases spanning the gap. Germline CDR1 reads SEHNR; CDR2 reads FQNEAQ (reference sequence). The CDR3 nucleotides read TGTGCCAGCAGCTCGGAAGACGGGCTCTACGAGCAGTACTTC. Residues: CASSSEDGLYEQYF. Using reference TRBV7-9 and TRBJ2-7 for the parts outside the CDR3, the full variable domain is DTGVSQNPRHKITKRGQNVTFRCDPISEHNRLYWYRQTLGQGPEFLTYFQNEAQLEKSRLLSDRFSAERPKGSFSTLEIQRTEQGDSAMYLCASSSEDGLYEQYFGPGTRLTVT.

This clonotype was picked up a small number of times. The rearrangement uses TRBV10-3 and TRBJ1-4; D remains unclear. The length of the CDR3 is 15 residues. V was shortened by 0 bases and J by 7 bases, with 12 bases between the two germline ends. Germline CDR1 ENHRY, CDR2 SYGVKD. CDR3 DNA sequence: TGTGCCATCAGTGAGTCGAGCACGGTTAGTGAAAAACTGTTTTTT. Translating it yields CAISESSTVSEKLFF.

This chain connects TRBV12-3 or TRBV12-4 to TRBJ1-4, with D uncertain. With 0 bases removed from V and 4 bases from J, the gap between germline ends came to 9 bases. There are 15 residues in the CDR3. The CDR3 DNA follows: TGTGCCAGCAGTTTAGCGCCGACGGTTAATGAAAAACTGTTTTTT. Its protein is CASSLAPTVNEKLFF.

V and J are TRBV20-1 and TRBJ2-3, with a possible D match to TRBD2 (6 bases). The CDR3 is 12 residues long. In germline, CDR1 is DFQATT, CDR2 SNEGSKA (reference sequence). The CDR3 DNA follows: TGCGGGAGGACTTCTAACACAGATACGCAGTATTTT. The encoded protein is CGRTSNTDTQYF.

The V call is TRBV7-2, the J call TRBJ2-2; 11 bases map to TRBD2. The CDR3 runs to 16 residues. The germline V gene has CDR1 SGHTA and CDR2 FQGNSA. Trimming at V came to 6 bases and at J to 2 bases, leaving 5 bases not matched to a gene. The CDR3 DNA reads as TGTGCCAGCAGACCGACTAGCGGGATAAACACCGGGGAGCTGTTTTTT. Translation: CASRPTSGINTGELFF.